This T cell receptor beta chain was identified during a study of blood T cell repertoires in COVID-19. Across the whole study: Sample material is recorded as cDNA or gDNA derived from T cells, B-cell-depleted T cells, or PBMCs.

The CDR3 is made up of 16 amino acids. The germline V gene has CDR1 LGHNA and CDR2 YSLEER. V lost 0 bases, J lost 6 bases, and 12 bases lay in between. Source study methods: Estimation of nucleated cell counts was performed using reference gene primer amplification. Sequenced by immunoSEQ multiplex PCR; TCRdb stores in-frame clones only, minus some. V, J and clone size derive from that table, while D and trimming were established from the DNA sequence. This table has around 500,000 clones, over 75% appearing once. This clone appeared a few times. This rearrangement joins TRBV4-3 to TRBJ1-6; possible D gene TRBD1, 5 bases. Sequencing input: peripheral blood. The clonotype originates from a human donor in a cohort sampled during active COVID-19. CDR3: CASSQDGGRFNSPLHF. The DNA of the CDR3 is TGCGCCAGCAGCCAAGATGGGGGGAGATTTAATTCACCCCTCCACTTT.